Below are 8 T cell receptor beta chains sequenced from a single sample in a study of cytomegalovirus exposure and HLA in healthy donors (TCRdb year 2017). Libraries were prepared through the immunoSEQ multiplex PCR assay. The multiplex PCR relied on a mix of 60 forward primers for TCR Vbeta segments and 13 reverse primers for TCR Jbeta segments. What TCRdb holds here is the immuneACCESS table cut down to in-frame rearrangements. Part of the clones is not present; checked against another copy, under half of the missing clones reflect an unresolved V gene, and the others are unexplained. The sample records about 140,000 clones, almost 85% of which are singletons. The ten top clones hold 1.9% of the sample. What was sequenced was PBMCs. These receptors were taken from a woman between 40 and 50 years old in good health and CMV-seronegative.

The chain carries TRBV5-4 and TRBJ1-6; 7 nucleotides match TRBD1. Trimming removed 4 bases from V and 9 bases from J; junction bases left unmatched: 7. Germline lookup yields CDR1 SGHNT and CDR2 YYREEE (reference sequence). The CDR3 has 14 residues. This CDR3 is CASSQTGNSSPLHF. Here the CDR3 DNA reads TGTGCCAGCAGCCAGACAGGGAATAGTTCACCCCTCCACTTT.

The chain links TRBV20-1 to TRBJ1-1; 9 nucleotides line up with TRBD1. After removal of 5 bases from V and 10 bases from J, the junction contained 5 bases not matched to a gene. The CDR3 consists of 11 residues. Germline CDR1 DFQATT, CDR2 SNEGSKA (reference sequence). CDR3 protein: CSAPTTGGAFF. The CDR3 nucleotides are TGCAGTGCTCCTACGACAGGGGGAGCTTTCTTT.

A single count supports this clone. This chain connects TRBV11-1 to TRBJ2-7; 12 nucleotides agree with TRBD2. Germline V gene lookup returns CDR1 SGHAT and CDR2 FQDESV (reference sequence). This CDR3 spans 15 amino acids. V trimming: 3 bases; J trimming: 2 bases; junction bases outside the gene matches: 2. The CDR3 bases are TGTGCCAGCAGCTTTCTAGCGGGGGGGGCCTACGAGCAGTACTTC. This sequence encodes CASSFLAGGAYEQYF.

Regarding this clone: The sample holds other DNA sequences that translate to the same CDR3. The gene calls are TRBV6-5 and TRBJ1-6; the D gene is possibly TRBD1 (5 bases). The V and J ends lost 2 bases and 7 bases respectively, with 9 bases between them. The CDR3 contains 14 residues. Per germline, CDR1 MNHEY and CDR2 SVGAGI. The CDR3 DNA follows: TGTGCCAGCAGTTACAGGGGCCCGAATTCACCCCTCCACTTT. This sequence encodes CASSYRGPNSPLHF.

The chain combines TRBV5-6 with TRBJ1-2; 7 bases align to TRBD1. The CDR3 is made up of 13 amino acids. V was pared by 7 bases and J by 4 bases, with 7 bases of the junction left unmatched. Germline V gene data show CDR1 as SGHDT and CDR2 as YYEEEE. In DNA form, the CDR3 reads TGTGCCAGCTCCAGGGGGGCGACCTATGGCTACACCTTC. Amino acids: CASSRGATYGYTF.

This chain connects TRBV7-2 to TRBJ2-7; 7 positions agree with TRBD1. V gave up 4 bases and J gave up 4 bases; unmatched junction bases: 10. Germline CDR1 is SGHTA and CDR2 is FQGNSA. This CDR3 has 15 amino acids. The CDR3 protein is CASSSEDRPVYEQYF. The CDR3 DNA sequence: TGTGCCAGCAGCTCCGAGGACAGGCCCGTATACGAGCAGTACTTC.

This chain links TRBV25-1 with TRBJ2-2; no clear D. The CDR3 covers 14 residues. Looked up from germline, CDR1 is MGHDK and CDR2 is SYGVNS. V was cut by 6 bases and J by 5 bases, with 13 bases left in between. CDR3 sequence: CASSAPSWTGELFF. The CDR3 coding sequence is TGTGCCAGCAGCGCCCCTAGTTGGACCGGGGAGCTGTTTTTT.

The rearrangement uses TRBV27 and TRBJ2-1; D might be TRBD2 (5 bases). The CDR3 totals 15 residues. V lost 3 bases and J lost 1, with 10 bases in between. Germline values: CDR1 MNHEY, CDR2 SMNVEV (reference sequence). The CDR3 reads CASSFSGSSYNEQFF. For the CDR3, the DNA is TGTGCCAGCAGTTTTTCTGGGAGTTCCTACAATGAGCAGTTCTTC.